The clone carrying this T cell receptor beta chain was seen only a few times. Antigen: not known. The sample originates from a study of regulatory T cells in long-lasting Graves disease. Whole-study context: Newly diagnosed Graves' patients had under 3 months of antithyroid drugs. The study's findings and limits: TCR diversity was lower in persistent Graves' patients (versus newly diagnosed ones).

This CDR3 is 17 amino acids long. Germline lookup yields CDR1 SEHNR and CDR2 FQNEAQ (reference sequence). The ends lost 4 bases at V and 4 bases at J; junction bases unmatched: 11. CDR3 regions were amplified by Arm-PCR using iRepertoire HTBI primers to build TCR beta libraries. TCRdb re-called the multiplex PCR reads with MiXCR, one entry per CDR3 protein. This table has around 420,000 distinct CDR3 sequences, roughly 16% appearing once. Indicated time point: newly diagnosed GD, antithyroid drugs for less than 3 months. Isolated PBMC RNA provided the starting material for the TCR library. Guidelines of the American Thyroid Association were used to diagnose Graves' disease. The authors drew approximately 9 milliliters of peripheral blood into EDTA tubes.

The sequence was collected from a female donor with Graves disease. The rearrangement links TRBV7-9 to TRBJ2-1; 9 bases map to TRBD2. The source material was peripheral blood mononuclear cells (PBMCs), sampled at new diagnosis, from a patient treated with antithyroid drugs. The CDR3 nucleotides read TGTGCCAGCAGCTCCCACCCCGGAGCGGGAGGTTACAATGAGCAGTTCTTC. Protein sequence: CASSSHPGAGGYNEQFF.